These T cell receptor beta chains were read from a single sample in a study of cytomegalovirus exposure and HLA in healthy donors. Sequencing used immunoSEQ multiplex PCR; TCRdb keeps in-frame clones, though not all of them. The sample carries under 200,000 clones, more than 60% recorded once. Material: PBMCs. Every receptor here comes from a man in his forties in good health and CMV-seronegative. CDR3s include the opening cysteine and the closing phenylalanine or tryptophan. The order of the fields is D gene, J gene, V gene, clone size, CDR3 DNA, CDR3 protein. A D gene is named only where the DNA matches it firmly. Clone size is not always given. Where it is, it says once, few, many or a class for expanded clones.

>TRBD2|TRBJ2-1|TRBV5-4|once
TGTGCCAGCAGCACCCCTAGCGGGGGGGCCTCTGAGCAGTTCTTC
CASSTPSGGASEQFF
>TRBD1|TRBJ2-5|TRBV9|.
TGTGCCAGCAGAACAGGGGCAGCCCCCCAGTACTTC
CASRTGAAPQYF
>TRBD1|TRBJ2-1|TRBV5-6|.
TGTGCCAGCAGCTTGTATAGGACAGGGTTTGATGAGCAGTTCTTC
CASSLYRTGFDEQFF
>TRBD1|TRBJ1-1|TRBV6-5|few
TGTGCCAGCAGTCAACCGACAGGGGCTGAAGCTTTCTTT
CASSQPTGAEAFF
>TRBD1|TRBJ2-5|TRBV7-9|.
TGTTCCAGCAGCCCGAGTCGGGACAGGGGGCGTGAGACCCAGTACTTC
CSSSPSRDRGRETQYF
>TRBD1|TRBJ1-4|TRBV5-1|.
TGCGCCAGCAGCCCGGGACAGGCGTGGACTAATGAAAAACTGTTTTTT
CASSPGQAWTNEKLFF
>TRBD1|TRBJ2-6|TRBV2|.
TGTGCCAGCAGATCCGGGACAGGGGGCCCTGGGGCCAACGTCCTGACTTTC
CASRSGTGGPGANVLTF
>TRBD1|TRBJ2-5|TRBV19|.
TGTGCCAGCGGCGACAGGGCCCTACAAGAGACCCAGTACTTC
CASGDRALQETQYF
>.|TRBJ1-1|TRBV6-1|.
TGTGCCAGCAGTCCGGGGGTCACTGAGGCTTTCTTT
CASSPGVTEAFF
>TRBD1|TRBJ2-7|TRBV11-2|few
TGTGCCAGCAGCCCAGCGACGGTGACAGGGGTATCTTACGAGCAGTACTTC
CASSPATVTGVSYEQYF
>.|TRBJ2-7|TRBV5-1|.
TGCGCCAGCAGGCCGTCGGTCTCCTACGAGCAGTACTTC
CASRPSVSYEQYF
>.|TRBJ2-1|TRBV7-6|.
TGTGCCAGCAGCTTCGGGAATGAGCAGTTCTTC
CASSFGNEQFF
>TRBD1|TRBJ1-1|TRBV5-1|.
TGCGCCAGCAGCCATGGGACAGGACACGAATACACTGAAGCTTTCTTT
CASSHGTGHEYTEAFF